These 13 T cell receptor beta chains were all obtained from the same sample, sequenced in a study of CD8 T cells in ankylosing spondylitis. Using its own MiXCR run on the 5' RACE reads, TCRdb lists one record per CDR3 protein. Here the sample spans roughly 250,000 distinct CDR3 sequences, around 9.1% being singletons. The specimen sequenced was blood, either unsorted or a sorted T cell fraction (not recorded which). The receptors were gathered from a male donor with ankylosing spondylitis or in good health (not recorded which).

The genes are TRBV7-2 and TRBJ2-5, with 10 bases fitting TRBD2. V shed 2 bases and J 6 bases; nucleotides not matched to a gene: 9. Germline V gene lookup returns CDR1 SGHTA and CDR2 FQGNSA. The CDR3 runs to 16 residues. CDR3 bases: TGTGCCAGCAGCTTAAGTCCTAGCGGGAGTCAACAGACCCAGTACTTC. Amino acid sequence: CASSLSPSGSQQTQYF.

The chain uses TRBV20-1 and TRBJ2-5, with 10 bases identical to TRBD1. V gave up 3 bases and J gave up 6 bases; unmatched junction bases: 4. This CDR3 is built from 13 residues. The V gene's germline CDR1 is DFQATT and CDR2 SNEGSKA (reference sequence). CDR3 amino acids: CSARDRGYKTQYF. The CDR3 nucleotides are TGCAGTGCTAGGGACAGGGGGTACAAGACCCAGTACTTC.

The genes are TRBV27 and TRBJ2-5; 7 bases are a match to TRBD1. CDR1 is MNHEY and CDR2 is SMNVEV in the germline V gene (reference sequence). Losses at the gene ends were 6 bases for V and 1 base for J; bases not matched to a gene: 8. The CDR3 is made up of 15 amino acids. The CDR3 loop is CASSPFDRVQETQYF. For the CDR3, the DNA is TGTGCCAGCAGCCCTTTCGACAGGGTCCAAGAGACCCAGTACTTC.

This sequence joins TRBV7-6 and TRBJ2-5; D is uncertain. V was pared by 1 base and J by 0 bases, with 6 bases between. Germline V gene sequence: CDR1 SGHVS, CDR2 FNYEAQ. CDR3 size: 14 residues. The DNA of the CDR3 is TGTGCCAGCAGCTTAGATAGCTACCAAGAGACCCAGTACTTC. This encodes CASSLDSYQETQYF.

The chain joins TRBV20-1 to TRBJ2-3; D call uncertain. The CDR3 contains 14 residues. Per germline, CDR1 DFQATT and CDR2 SNEGSKA (reference sequence). Between the trimmed V and J ends, which lost 0 bases and 0 bases, there was a span of 7 bases. CDR3 DNA: TGCAGTGCTAGAGATATAGGAAGCACAGATACGCAGTATTTT. It specifies CSARDIGSTDTQYF.

This clonotype was detected once. A much larger clone differs from this one at a single base, so this may be a read error. The chain recombines TRBV11-2 with TRBJ2-3; the D gene is possibly TRBD2 (6 bases). Germline CDR1 SGHAT, CDR2 FQNNGV. The CDR3 has 16 residues. CDR3 amino acids: CASSLWAAGYTNTQYF. In nucleotides, the CDR3 is TGTGCCAGCAGCTTATGGGCAGCGGGTTACACAAATACGCAGTATTTT. Together with reference TRBV11-2 and TRBJ2-3, the CDR3 gives the full variable domain: EAGVAQSPRYKIIEKRQSVAFWCNPISGHATLYWYQQILGQGPKLLIQFQNNGVVDDSQLPKDRFSAERLKGVDSTLKIQPAKLEDSAVYLCASSLWAAGYTNTQYFGPGTRLTVL.

This clonotype was observed many times. CDR3 DNA: TGTGCCAGCAGTGAATCGGTCACTACTAACTATGGCTACACCTTC. Protein product: CASSESVTTNYGYTF. V is TRBV6-1 and J is TRBJ1-2; D remains unclear. Germline V gene lookup returns CDR1 MNHNS and CDR2 SASEGT. This CDR3 region has 15 residues. With 2 bases removed from V and 0 bases from J, the gap between germline ends came to 10 bases.

This clonotype was observed many times. This chain uses TRBV7-3 with TRBJ1-1; TRBD1 matches 7 bases. The CDR3 runs to 15 residues. V shed 5 bases and J 4 bases; nucleotides not matched to a gene: 10. Germline CDR1 reads SGHTA; CDR2 reads FQGTGA. The CDR3 DNA reads as TGTGCCAGCAGCACAGGGGCCCCAGGGAGCACTGAAGCTTTCTTT. Translated: CASSTGAPGSTEAFF.

This clonotype was detected many times. This chain joins TRBV7-2 and TRBJ2-1; D is unclear. V dropped 0 bases and J dropped 5 bases, with 5 bases sitting between them. Germline V gene data show CDR1 as SGHTA and CDR2 as FQGNSA. The length of the CDR3 is 13 residues. CDR3 amino acids: CASSLAGNNEQFF. The CDR3 nucleotides are TGTGCCAGCAGCTTAGCAGGGAACAATGAGCAGTTCTTC.

This clonotype was found many times. V gene TRBV4-3 combines with J gene TRBJ2-7, with 7 bases matching TRBD1. The germline CDR1 and CDR2 sequences are LGHNA and YSLEER. This CDR3 has 15 residues. The trim removed 1 base at V and 7 bases at J, leaving 10 bases unmatched. The CDR3 sequence is CASSQAGTEFYEQYF. The CDR3, as DNA: TGCGCCAGCAGCCAAGCAGGGACAGAATTCTATGAGCAGTACTTC.

Ten or more counts support this clonotype. The chain links TRBV24-1 to TRBJ2-3; D is unclear. This CDR3 has 12 residues. From germline, CDR1 is KGHDR and CDR2 SFDVKD. V lost 10 bases, J lost 1 base, and 8 bases lay in between. As DNA, the CDR3 is TGTGCCACAGGGTGGGGCACAGATACGCAGTATTTT. It yields the protein CATGWGTDTQYF.

This clonotype was recorded at least ten times. This chain joins TRBV6-5 and TRBJ1-3; no clear D gene. Deletions cut 0 bases from V and 6 bases from J, with 9 bases between. CDR1 and CDR2 from the germline V gene are MNHEY and SVGAGI. The CDR3 is 14 amino acids. CDR3 amino acids: CASSYSRFLNTIYF. CDR3 bases: TGTGCCAGCAGTTACTCAAGGTTCCTAAACACCATATATTTT.

Many counts were recorded for this clonotype. J is TRBJ2-2 and V is TRBV12-3 or TRBV12-4; a weak D match, TRBD2 (7 bases). Trimming took off 3 bases at V and 4 bases at J, with 12 bases between the two ends. The length of the CDR3 is 15 residues. CDR3 DNA sequence: TGTGCCAGCAGTTTGGCGGGGGCGGTCACCGGGGAGCTGTTTTTT. This gives the protein CASSLAGAVTGELFF.